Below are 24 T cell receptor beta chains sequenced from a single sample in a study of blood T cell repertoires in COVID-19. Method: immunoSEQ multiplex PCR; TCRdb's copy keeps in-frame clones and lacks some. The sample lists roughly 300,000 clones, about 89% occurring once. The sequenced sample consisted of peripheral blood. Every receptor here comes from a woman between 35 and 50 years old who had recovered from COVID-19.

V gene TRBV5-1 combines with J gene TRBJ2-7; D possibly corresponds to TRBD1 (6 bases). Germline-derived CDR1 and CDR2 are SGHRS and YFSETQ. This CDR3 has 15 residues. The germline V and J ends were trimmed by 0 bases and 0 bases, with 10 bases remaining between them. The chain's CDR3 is CASSLAQGSSYEQYF. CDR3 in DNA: TGCGCCAGCAGCTTGGCACAGGGCTCCTCCTACGAGCAGTACTTC.

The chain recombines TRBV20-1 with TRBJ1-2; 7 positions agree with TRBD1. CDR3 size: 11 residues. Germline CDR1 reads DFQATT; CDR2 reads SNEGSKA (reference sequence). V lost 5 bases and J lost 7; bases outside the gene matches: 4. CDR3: CSAGTAPGYTF. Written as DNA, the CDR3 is TGCAGTGCTGGGACAGCCCCTGGCTACACCTTC.

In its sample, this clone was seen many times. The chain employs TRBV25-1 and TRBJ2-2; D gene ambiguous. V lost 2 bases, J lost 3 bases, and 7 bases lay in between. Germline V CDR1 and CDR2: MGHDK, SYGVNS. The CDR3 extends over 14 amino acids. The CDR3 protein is CASSENAYTGELFF. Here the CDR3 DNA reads TGTGCCAGCAGTGAAAACGCGTACACCGGGGAGCTGTTTTTT. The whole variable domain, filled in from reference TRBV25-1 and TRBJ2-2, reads EADIYQTPRYLVIGTGKKITLECSQTMGHDKMYWYQQDPGMELHLIHYSYGVNSTEKGDLSSESTVSRIRTEHFPLTLESARPSHTSQYLCASSENAYTGELFFGEGSRLTVL.

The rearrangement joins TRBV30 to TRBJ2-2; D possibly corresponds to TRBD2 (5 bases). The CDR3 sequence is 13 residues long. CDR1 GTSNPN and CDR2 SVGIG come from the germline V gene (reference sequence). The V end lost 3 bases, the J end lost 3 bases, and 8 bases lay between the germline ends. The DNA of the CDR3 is TGTGCCTGGAGGCGGGTGCACACCGGGGAGCTGTTTTTT. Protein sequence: CAWRRVHTGELFF. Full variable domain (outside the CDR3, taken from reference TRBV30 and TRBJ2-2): SQTIHQWPATLVQPVGSPLSLECTVEGTSNPNLYWYRQAAGRGLQLLFYSVGIGQISSEVPQNLSASRPQDRQFILSSKKLLLSDSGFYLCAWRRVHTGELFFGEGSRLTVL.

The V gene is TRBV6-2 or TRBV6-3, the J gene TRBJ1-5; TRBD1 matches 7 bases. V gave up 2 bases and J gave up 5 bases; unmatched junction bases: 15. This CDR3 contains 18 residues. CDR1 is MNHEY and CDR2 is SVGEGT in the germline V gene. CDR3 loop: CASSYAQAFRGLDQPQHF. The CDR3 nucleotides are TGTGCCAGCAGTTACGCCCAGGCTTTCAGGGGGTTGGATCAGCCCCAGCATTTT.

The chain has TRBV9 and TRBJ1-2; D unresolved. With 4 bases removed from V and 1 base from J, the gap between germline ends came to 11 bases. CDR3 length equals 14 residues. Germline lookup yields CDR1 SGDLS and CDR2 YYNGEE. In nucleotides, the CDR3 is TGTGCCAGCAGCCCGGGGAGTGGTAACTATGGCTACACCTTC. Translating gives CASSPGSGNYGYTF. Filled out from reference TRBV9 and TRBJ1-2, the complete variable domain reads DSGVTQTPKHLITATGQRVTLRCSPRSGDLSVYWYQQSLDQGLQFLIQYYNGEERAKGNILERFSAQQFPDLHSELNLSSLELGDSALYFCASSPGSGNYGYTFGSGTRLTVV.

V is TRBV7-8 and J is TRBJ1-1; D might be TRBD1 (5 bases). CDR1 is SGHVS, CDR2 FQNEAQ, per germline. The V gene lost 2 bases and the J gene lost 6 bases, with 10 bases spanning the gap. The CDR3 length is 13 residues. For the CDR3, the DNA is TGTGCCAGCAGCTTACAGGGCCTCGCTGAAGCTTTCTTT. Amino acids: CASSLQGLAEAFF.

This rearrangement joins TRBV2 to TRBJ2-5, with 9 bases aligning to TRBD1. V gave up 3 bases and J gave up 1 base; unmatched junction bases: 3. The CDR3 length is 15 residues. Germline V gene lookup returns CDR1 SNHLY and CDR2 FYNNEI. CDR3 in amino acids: CASSDQGQGQETQYF. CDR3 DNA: TGTGCCAGCAGTGATCAGGGACAGGGCCAAGAGACCCAGTACTTC.

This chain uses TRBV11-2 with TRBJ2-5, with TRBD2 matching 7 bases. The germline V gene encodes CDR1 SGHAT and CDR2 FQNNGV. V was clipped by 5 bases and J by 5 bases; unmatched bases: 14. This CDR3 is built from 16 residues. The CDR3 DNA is TGTGCCAGCAGCCCCCGGAGGAGTAGCGGGTGGGAGACCCAGTACTTC. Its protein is CASSPRRSSGWETQYF.

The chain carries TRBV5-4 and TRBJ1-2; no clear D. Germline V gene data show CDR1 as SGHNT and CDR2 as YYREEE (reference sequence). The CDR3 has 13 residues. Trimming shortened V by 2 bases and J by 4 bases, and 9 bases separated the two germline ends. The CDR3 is CASSFTDSYGYTF. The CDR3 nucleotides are TGTGCCAGCAGCTTCACAGATTCCTATGGCTACACCTTC.

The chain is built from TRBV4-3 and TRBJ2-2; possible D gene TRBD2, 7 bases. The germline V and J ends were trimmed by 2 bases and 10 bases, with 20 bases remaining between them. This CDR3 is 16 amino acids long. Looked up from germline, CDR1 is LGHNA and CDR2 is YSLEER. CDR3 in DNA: TGCGCCAGCAGCCAACGTCCGGGGGGCCCTAAGGAGGAGCTGTTTTTT. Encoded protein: CASSQRPGGPKEELFF.

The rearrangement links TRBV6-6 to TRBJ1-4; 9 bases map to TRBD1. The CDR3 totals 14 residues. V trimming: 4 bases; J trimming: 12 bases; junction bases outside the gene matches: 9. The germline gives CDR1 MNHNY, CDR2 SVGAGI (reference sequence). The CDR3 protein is CASSSTGTGIELFF. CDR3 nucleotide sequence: TGTGCCAGCAGTTCGACCGGGACAGGGATTGAACTGTTTTTT.

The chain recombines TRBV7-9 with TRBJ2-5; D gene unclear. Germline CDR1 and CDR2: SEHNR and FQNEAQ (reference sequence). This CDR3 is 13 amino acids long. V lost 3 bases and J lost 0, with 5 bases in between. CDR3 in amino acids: CASSFTYQETQYF. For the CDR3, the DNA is TGTGCCAGCAGCTTCACATACCAAGAGACCCAGTACTTC.

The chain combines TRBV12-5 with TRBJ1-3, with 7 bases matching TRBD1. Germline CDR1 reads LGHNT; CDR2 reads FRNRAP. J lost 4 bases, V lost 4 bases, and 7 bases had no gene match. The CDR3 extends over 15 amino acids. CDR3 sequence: CASGSDRERGNTIYF. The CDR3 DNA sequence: TGTGCTAGTGGTTCCGACAGGGAGCGAGGAAACACCATATATTTT.

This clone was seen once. The CDR3 loop reads CASSPRFPFGYTF. CDR3 in DNA: TGTGCCAGTAGTCCCAGGTTCCCATTTGGCTACACCTTC. The V and J genes are TRBV19 and TRBJ1-2; D is undetermined. The CDR3 spans 13 residues. Trimming shortened V by 5 bases and J by 7 bases, and 14 bases separated the two germline ends. Per the germline V gene, CDR1 is LNHDA and CDR2 is SQIVND (reference sequence).

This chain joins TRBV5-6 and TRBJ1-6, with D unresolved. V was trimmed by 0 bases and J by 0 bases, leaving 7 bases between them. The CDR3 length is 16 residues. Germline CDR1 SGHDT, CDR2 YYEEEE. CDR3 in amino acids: CASSLGWSSYNSPLHF. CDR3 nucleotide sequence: TGTGCCAGCAGCTTGGGTTGGAGCTCCTATAATTCACCCCTCCACTTT.

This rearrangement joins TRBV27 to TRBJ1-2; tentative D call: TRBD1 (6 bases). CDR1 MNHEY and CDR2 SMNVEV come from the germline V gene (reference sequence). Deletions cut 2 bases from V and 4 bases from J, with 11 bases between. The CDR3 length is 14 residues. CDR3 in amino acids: CASSLRGYGYGYTF. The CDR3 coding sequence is TGTGCCAGCAGTTTAAGGGGGTACGGCTATGGCTACACCTTC.

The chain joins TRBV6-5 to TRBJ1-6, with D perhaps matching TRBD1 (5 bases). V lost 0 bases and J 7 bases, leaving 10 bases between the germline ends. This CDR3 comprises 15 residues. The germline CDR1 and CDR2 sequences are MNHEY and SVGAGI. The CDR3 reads CASSYSRQGNSPLHF. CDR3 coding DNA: TGTGCCAGCAGTTACTCGAGGCAGGGAAATTCACCCCTCCACTTT.

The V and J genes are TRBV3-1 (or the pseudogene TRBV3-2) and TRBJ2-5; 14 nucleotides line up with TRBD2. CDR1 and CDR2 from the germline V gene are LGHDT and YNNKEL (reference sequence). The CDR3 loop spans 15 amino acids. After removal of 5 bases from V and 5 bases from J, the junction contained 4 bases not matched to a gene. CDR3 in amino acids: CASSFRLAGGETQYF. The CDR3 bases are TGTGCCAGCAGCTTCCGACTAGCGGGGGGGGAGACCCAGTACTTC.

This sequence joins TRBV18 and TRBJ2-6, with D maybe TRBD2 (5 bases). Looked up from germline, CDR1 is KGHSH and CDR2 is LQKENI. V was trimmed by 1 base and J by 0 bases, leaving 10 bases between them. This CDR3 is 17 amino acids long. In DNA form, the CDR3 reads TGTGCCAGCTCACCACGTCCGGGAAACTCTGGGGCCAACGTCCTGACTTTC. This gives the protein CASSPRPGNSGANVLTF.

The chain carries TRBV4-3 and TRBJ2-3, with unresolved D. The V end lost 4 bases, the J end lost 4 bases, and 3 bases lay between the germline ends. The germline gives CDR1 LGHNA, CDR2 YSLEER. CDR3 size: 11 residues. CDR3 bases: TGCGCCAGCAGCCTCGCAGATACGCAGTATTTT. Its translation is CASSLADTQYF.

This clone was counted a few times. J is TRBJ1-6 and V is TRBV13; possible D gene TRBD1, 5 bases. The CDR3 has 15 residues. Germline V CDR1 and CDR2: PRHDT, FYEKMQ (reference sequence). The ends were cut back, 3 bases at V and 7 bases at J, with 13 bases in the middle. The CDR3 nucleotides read TGTGCCAGCAGCTTGGAGGGGAGATTCAATTCACCCCTCCACTTT. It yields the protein CASSLEGRFNSPLHF.

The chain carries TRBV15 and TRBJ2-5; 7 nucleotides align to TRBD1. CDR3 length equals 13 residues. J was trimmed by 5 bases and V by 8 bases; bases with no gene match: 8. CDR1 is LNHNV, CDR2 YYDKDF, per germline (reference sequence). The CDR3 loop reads CATADRVRETQYF. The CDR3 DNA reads TGTGCCACCGCCGACAGGGTGAGGGAGACCCAGTACTTC.

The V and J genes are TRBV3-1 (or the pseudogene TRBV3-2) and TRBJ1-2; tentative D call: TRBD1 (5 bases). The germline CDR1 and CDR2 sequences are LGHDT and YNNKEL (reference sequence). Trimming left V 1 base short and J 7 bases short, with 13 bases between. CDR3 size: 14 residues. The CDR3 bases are TGTGCCAGCAGCCAAGTGCCCAGGGTAGGTGGCTACACCTTC. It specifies CASSQVPRVGGYTF.